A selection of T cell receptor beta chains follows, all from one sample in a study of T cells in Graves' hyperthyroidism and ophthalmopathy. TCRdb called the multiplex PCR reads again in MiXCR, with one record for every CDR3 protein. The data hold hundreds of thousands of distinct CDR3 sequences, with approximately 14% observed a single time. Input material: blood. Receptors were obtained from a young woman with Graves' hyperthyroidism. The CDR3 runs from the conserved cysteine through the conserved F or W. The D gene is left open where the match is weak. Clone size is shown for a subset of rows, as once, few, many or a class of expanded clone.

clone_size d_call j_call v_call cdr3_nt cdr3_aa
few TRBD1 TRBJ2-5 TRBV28 TGTGCCAGCAGTTTTTGGGGGACAGGGGCCCACCAGTACTTC CASSFWGTGAHQYF
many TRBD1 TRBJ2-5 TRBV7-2 TGTGCCAGCAGCCAAGGACAGGGAAGGCAAGAGACCCAGTACTTC CASSQGQGRQETQYF
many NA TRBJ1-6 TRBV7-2 TGTGCCAGCAGCTTAGTTCGGAATTCACCCCTCCACTTT CASSLVRNSPLHF
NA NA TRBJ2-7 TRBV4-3 TGCGCCAGCAGCCGCGACGGGTTCAGCTCCTACGAGCAGTACTTC CASSRDGFSSYEQYF
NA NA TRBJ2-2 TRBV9 TGTGCCAGCAGCGTATTCGGGGGCGGGACCGGGGAGCTGTTTTTT CASSVFGGGTGELFF
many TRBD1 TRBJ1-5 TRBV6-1 TGTGCCAGCAGGGAAGGGACAGGGGGCTTTAACAATCAGCCCCAGCATTTT CASREGTGGFNNQPQHF
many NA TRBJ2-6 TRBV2 TGTGCCAGCTCCTGGGGGCGGGTCTCTGGGGCCAACGTCCTGACTTTC CASSWGRVSGANVLTF
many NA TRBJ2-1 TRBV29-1 TGCAGCGCGTATCCCGGTGAGACAGGTCTCTGGGACAATGAGCAGTTCTTC CSAYPGETGLWDNEQFF
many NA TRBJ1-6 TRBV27 TGTGCCAGCAGTTTAACCCGTGACAGTCTCTATAATTCACCCCTCCACTTT CASSLTRDSLYNSPLHF
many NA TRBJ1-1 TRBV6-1 TGTGCCAGCAGTACGTTGCCGGTGGGGGCTTTCTTT CASSTLPVGAFF
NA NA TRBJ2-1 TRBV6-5 TGTGCCAGCAGTTACATCGGGGGCCCGATCTCCTACAATGAGCAGTTCTTC CASSYIGGPISYNEQFF
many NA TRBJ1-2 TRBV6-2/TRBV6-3 TGTGCCAGCAGTTACTCGCCGGGGCCTGATGGCTACACCTTC CASSYSPGPDGYTF
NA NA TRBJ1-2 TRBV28 TGTGCCAGTAGTTCCGGGTTGGGCCTCTATGGCTACACCTTC CASSSGLGLYGYTF
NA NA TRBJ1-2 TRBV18 TGTGCCAGCTCACCGAGGACTGGCGGTCTCTACACCTTC CASSPRTGGLYTF
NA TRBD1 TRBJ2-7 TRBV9 TGTGCCAGCAGCGGACCCGGGACAGGGGGTCCCTACGAGCAGTACTTC CASSGPGTGGPYEQYF
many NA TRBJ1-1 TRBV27 TGTGCCAGCAGTGCACCCGGGGCGGTGAACACTGAAGCTTTCTTT CASSAPGAVNTEAFF
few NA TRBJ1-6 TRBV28 TGTGCCAGCAGTTTACCAGGAACTTATAATTCACCCCTCCACTTT CASSLPGTYNSPLHF
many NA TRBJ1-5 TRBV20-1 TGCAGTGCTAGAGAAGGGGGGGTCAATCAGCCCCAGCATTTT CSAREGGVNQPQHF
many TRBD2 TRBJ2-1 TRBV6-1 TGTGCCAGCACGTCGGGACTAGCAATTTATGAGCAGTTCTTC CASTSGLAIYEQFF
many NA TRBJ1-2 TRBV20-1 TGCAGTGCCTGGGACCGAAGGAGTGGCTACACCTTC CSAWDRRSGYTF
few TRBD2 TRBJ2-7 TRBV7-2 TGTGCCAGCAGCTTAAGCTCCTGGCGGGAGAGGATCGAGCAGTACTTC CASSLSSWRERIEQYF
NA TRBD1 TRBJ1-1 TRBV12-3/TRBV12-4 TGTGCCAGCAGTTTAGCTCGGACAGGTCAAGCTTTCTTT CASSLARTGQAFF
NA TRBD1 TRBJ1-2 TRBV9 TGTGCCAGCAGCGCCCAATTAACAGGGGCTGGCTACACCTTC CASSAQLTGAGYTF
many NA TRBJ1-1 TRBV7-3 TGTGCCAGCAGCCTCAATAAGGGGGACACTGAAGCTTTCTTT CASSLNKGDTEAFF
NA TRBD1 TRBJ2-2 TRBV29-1 TGCAGCGTTGCCAACCCCGACAGGGTCGGCACCGGGGAGCTGTTTTTT CSVANPDRVGTGELFF
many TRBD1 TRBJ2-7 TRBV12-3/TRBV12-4 TGTGCCAGCACCAGGGGACAGGACTACGAGCAGTACTTC CASTRGQDYEQYF
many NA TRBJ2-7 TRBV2 TGTGCCAGCAGTGGAGCTAGCCGCTACGAGCAGTACTTC CASSGASRYEQYF
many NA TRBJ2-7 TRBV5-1 TGCGCCAGCAGCTTGGACCACGACCCTCCGGAGTACTTC CASSLDHDPPEYF
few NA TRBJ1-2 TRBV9 TGTGCCAGCAGCGGTCCTTGGCCCTATGGCTACACCTTC CASSGPWPYGYTF
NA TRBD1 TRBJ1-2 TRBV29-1 TGCAGCGTTGCCCCGGGACAGCGCAGCTATGGCTACACCTTC CSVAPGQRSYGYTF
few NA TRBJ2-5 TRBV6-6 TGTGCCAGCAGTTACACCTTGGGGATACAAGAGACCCAGTACTTC CASSYTLGIQETQYF
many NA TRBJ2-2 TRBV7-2 TGTGCCAGCAGCTTAAGGAGGAGCGGGGAGCTGTTTTTT CASSLRRSGELFF
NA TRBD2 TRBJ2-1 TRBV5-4 TGTGCCAGCAGCGAGGGACTAGCGGGCAGAAATGAGCAGTTCTTC CASSEGLAGRNEQFF
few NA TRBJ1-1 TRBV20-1 TGCAGTGCTAGAGTTCTAGGCCCGATGATGAACACTGAAGCTTTCTTT CSARVLGPMMNTEAFF
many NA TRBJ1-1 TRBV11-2 TGTGCCAGCAGCCAGAGGTGGAACACTGAAGCTTTCTTT CASSQRWNTEAFF
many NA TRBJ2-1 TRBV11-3 TGTGCCAGCAGGAACGGGGGCGAAGGAGAGTACAATGAGCAGTTCTTC CASRNGGEGEYNEQFF
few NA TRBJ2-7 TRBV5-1 TGCGCCAGCACAGACAGCTCTACCTCCTACGAGCAGTACTTC CASTDSSTSYEQYF
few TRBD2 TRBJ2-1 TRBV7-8 TGTGCCAGCAGCTTGAAACGGACTAGCGGGAGATACTACAATGAGCAGTTCTTC CASSLKRTSGRYYNEQFF
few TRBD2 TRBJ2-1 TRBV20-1 TGCAGTGCTCGTTGGCGGGAGATCATGGATGAGCAGTTCTTC CSARWREIMDEQFF
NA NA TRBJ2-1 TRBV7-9 TGTGCCAGCAGCTTATCTACTAGTTATAATGAGCAGTTCTTC CASSLSTSYNEQFF
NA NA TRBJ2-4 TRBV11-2 TGTGCCAGCAGCTTAATGCAGGCCAAAAACATTCAGTACTTC CASSLMQAKNIQYF
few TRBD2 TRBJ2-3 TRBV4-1 TGCGCCAGCAGACTAGCGGAGGCCACAGATACGCAGTATTTT CASRLAEATDTQYF
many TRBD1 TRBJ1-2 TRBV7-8 TGTGCCAGCAGCTTAGGGGACAGAATAAGTAACACCTTC CASSLGDRISNTF